These T cell receptor beta chains were read from a single sample in a study of shared clonotypes between healthy human individuals. The data were produced by immunoSEQ multiplex PCR, yet TCRdb's version contains in-frame clones alone and is incomplete. The sample records 1.4 million or so clones, about 98.5% being singletons. The specimen was naive CD4+ T cells sorted from blood. These receptors all stem from a man aged 25-45 years in good health. Both conserved end residues are part of each CDR3. The order of the fields is CDR3 DNA, CDR3 protein, D gene, V gene, J gene, clone size. D genes are given only for firm matches. Clone sizes are given selectively: once, few, many, or a class where the clone is expanded.

TGTGCCAGCTCCCTAGTAGCGGCCCAAGAGACCCAGTACTTC,CASSLVAAQETQYF,NA,TRBV18,TRBJ2-5,NA
TGTGCCAGCAGTCCTCGGGGACAGTCCCCCTACGAGCAGTACTTC,CASSPRGQSPYEQYF,TRBD1,TRBV9,TRBJ2-7,NA
TGTGCCAGCAGCTTGGGAGTCTCCTACAATGAGCAGTTCTTC,CASSLGVSYNEQFF,NA,TRBV5-4,TRBJ2-1,NA
TGTGCCAGCAGCGAGGGGGGTAGCCAATCGAACACCGGGGAGCTGTTTTTT,CASSEGGSQSNTGELFF,NA,TRBV9,TRBJ2-2,NA
TGCAGCGTCTGTAACGGGGACACTGAAGCTTTCTTT,CSVCNGDTEAFF,NA,TRBV29-1,TRBJ1-1,NA
TGTGCCAGCTCTCAGAGTCAGGGGGCATGGGACTATGGCTACACCTTC,CASSQSQGAWDYGYTF,TRBD1,TRBV18,TRBJ1-2,NA
TGTGCCAGCAAACAGGGACCCTACGAGCAGTACTTC,CASKQGPYEQYF,NA,TRBV6-1,TRBJ2-7,NA
TGTGCCAGCAGCTTAGATAGCGAGGCCTACAATGAGCAGTTCTTC,CASSLDSEAYNEQFF,NA,TRBV5-4,TRBJ2-1,NA
TGTGCCAGCAGCCAAAGACTAGCGGGCAGCCAAGAGACCCAGTACTTC,CASSQRLAGSQETQYF,TRBD2,TRBV11-2,TRBJ2-5,NA
TGTGCCAGCAGCTCACCAACAGGGAGGGATCAGCCCCAGCATTTT,CASSSPTGRDQPQHF,NA,TRBV7-8,TRBJ1-5,NA
TGTGCCAGCTCACCTAACGCCCTGATCCTAGCCAAAAACATTCAGTACTTC,CASSPNALILAKNIQYF,NA,TRBV18,TRBJ2-4,NA
TGTGCCAGCAGCTTAGGACACTTTCCTGAGACCCAGTACTTC,CASSLGHFPETQYF,NA,TRBV7-2,TRBJ2-5,NA
TGTGCCAGTAGTGATGGGTCGTCCTACAATGAGCAGTTCTTC,CASSDGSSYNEQFF,NA,TRBV19,TRBJ2-1,NA
TGTGCCAGCAGGGGTACAGGGAGGTACGAGCAGTACTTC,CASRGTGRYEQYF,NA,TRBV27,TRBJ2-7,NA
TGCGCCAGCAGCGACAGTCACGGGAAGTTCGAGACCCAGTACTTC,CASSDSHGKFETQYF,NA,TRBV4-1,TRBJ2-5,NA
TGTGCCAGCAGTTCCCCTGGGAATGCGGGAGGACCCTACGAGCAGTACTTC,CASSSPGNAGGPYEQYF,TRBD2,TRBV28,TRBJ2-7,once
TGTGCCAGCAGTTTTTGGCTAGCGGGGTGGGTTTCGCAAGAGACCCAGTACTTC,CASSFWLAGWVSQETQYF,TRBD2,TRBV28,TRBJ2-5,NA
TGTGCCAGCAGCTTAGGTGTAGGGCGGCGAAAACTGTTTTTT,CASSLGVGRRKLFF,NA,TRBV7-2,TRBJ1-4,NA
TGTGCCAGCAGCGGGAGTGGCGTGCATGAGCAGTTCTTC,CASSGSGVHEQFF,NA,TRBV6-1,TRBJ2-1,NA
TGTGCCAGCAGCAGGGACTACCAAGAGACCCAGTACTTC,CASSRDYQETQYF,NA,TRBV27,TRBJ2-5,NA
TGTGCCAGCAGCCAAGTGGTGGGACCCTACAATGAGCAGTTCTTC,CASSQVVGPYNEQFF,NA,TRBV14,TRBJ2-1,once
TGTGCCAGCAGCTTAGGGACGGAGAGTTTCTACGAGCAGTACTTC,CASSLGTESFYEQYF,NA,TRBV7-7,TRBJ2-7,NA
TGTGCCAGCAGCTCCCCCGACAGGGGGCTGGGTGAAAAACTGTTTTTT,CASSSPDRGLGEKLFF,TRBD1,TRBV7-2,TRBJ1-4,NA
TGTGCCAGCAGTGAAGACGGGGAACTAGTGTTGGGCGAGCAGTACTTC,CASSEDGELVLGEQYF,NA,TRBV6-1,TRBJ2-7,NA
TGTGCCATCAGTGAGGGGGGTACTAATGAAAAACTGTTTTTT,CAISEGGTNEKLFF,NA,TRBV10-3,TRBJ1-4,once
TGCGCCAGCAGCTTGGTTTTTGGTCTCACCGGGGAGCTGTTTTTT,CASSLVFGLTGELFF,NA,TRBV5-1,TRBJ2-2,NA